These 28 T cell receptor beta chains share one sample of origin, sequenced in a study of beta chain features in type 1 diabetes. The sequenced template was cDNA made from the entire isolated RNA. Repertoires were generated with immunoSEQ multiplex PCR, while TCRdb's copy carries only in-frame clones and drops some. This table holds some 370,000 clones, 8% to 10% found once. These receptors' targets are unknown. Study observations and caveats: All four CD4+ subsets of Type 1 diabetes patients contained TCRB CDR3s that were moderately but significantly shorter.

What was sequenced was central memory CD4+ T cells from blood. The receptor set was obtained from a man aged 25-40 years with type 1 diabetes.

This clone was counted a few times. V is TRBV6-6 and J is TRBJ1-2, with TRBD1 matching 7 bases. V was clipped by 4 bases and J by 10 bases; unmatched bases: 9. This CDR3 spans 13 amino acids. Germline CDR1 MNHNY, CDR2 SVGAGI (reference sequence). The chain's CDR3 is CASSSRDRSSYTF. CDR3 nucleotides: TGTGCCAGCAGTTCCCGGGACAGATCCTCCTACACCTTC.

This clone was seen more than once but under ten times. V and J are TRBV6-6 and TRBJ2-2; D gene unclear. The CDR3 is 14 residues long. Per germline, CDR1 MNHNY and CDR2 SVGAGI (reference sequence). V was shortened by 8 bases and J by 5 bases, with 15 bases between the two germline ends. CDR3 sequence: CASRLGFKTGELFF. The CDR3 DNA sequence: TGTGCCAGCCGCCTAGGTTTCAAGACCGGGGAGCTGTTTTTT.

This clone was found a few times. V and J are TRBV11-1 and TRBJ2-7, with 7 bases that match TRBD1. Per germline, CDR1 SGHAT and CDR2 FQDESV (reference sequence). The CDR3 totals 15 residues. The V segment lost 5 bases and the J segment 5 bases; nucleotides outside the gene matches: 12. The CDR3 sequence is CASSPIYRTGNEQYF. Written as DNA, the CDR3 is TGTGCCAGCAGCCCGATCTACAGGACAGGTAACGAGCAGTACTTC.

CDR3: CASSQQGGYEQYF. The CDR3 coding sequence is TGTGCCAGCAGTCAACAAGGAGGCTACGAGCAGTACTTC. The rearrangement joins TRBV27 to TRBJ2-7; possible D gene TRBD2, 5 bases. Trimming shortened V by 5 bases and J by 3 bases, and 11 bases separated the two germline ends. Germline-derived CDR1 and CDR2 are MNHEY and SMNVEV (reference sequence). This CDR3 has 13 residues.

In this sample, this clone turned up a few times. This chain links TRBV29-1 with TRBJ2-2, with D perhaps matching TRBD1 or TRBD2 (6 bases each). The CDR3 is made up of 15 amino acids. Trimming removed 3 bases from V and 1 base from J, with 12 bases in between. Germline CDR1 and CDR2: SQVTM and ANQGSEA. The CDR3 here is CSVDSGGWNTGELFF. In DNA form, the CDR3 reads TGCAGCGTTGATTCCGGGGGCTGGAACACCGGGGAGCTGTTTTTT.

The J gene is TRBJ2-1, the V gene TRBV29-1; D may match TRBD1 or TRBD2 (5 bases each). V was trimmed by 3 bases and J by 8 bases, leaving 23 bases between them. From germline, CDR1 is SQVTM and CDR2 ANQGSEA. The length of the CDR3 is 16 residues. The CDR3 loop reads CSVETPGTGTRDEQFF. The CDR3 bases are TGCAGCGTTGAGACACCCGGGACGGGGACCCGGGATGAGCAGTTCTTC.

In its sample, this clone was seen a few times. The rearrangement joins TRBV4-2 to TRBJ2-2; D ambiguous. The germline gives CDR1 LGHNA, CDR2 YNFKEQ. V lost 1 base and J lost 5, with 8 bases in between. This CDR3 contains 14 residues. For the CDR3, the DNA is TGTGCCAGCAGCCAAGTGGATAAGACCGGGGAGCTGTTTTTT. This translates into CASSQVDKTGELFF.

The CDR3 protein is CASSDRLSYEQYF. CDR3 coding DNA: TGTGCCAGCAGCGACAGACTCTCCTACGAGCAGTACTTC. The V gene is TRBV7-8, the J gene TRBJ2-7; possible D gene TRBD1, 5 bases. The CDR3 is 13 residues long. Trimming shortened V by 5 bases and J by 0 bases, and 8 bases separated the two germline ends. CDR1 is SGHVS and CDR2 is FQNEAQ in the germline V gene. Filled out from reference TRBV7-8 and TRBJ2-7, the complete variable domain reads GAGVSQSPRYKVAKRGQDVALRCDPISGHVSLFWYQQALGQGPEFLTYFQNEAQLDKSGLPSDRFFAERPEGSVSTLKIQRTQQEDSAVYLCASSDRLSYEQYFGPGTRLTVT.

V and J are TRBV4-2 and TRBJ1-5; maybe TRBD1 (5 bases). The V end was cut by 5 bases, the J end by 8 bases, with 16 bases between. Germline V CDR1 and CDR2: LGHNA, YNFKEQ. CDR3 length: 14 amino acids. Written as DNA, the CDR3 is TGTGCCAGCAGCGTAACAGGTCCTGAGGAGCCCCAGCATTTT. Encoded protein: CASSVTGPEEPQHF.

This clone was seen more than once but under ten times. Within the sample, other DNA sequences also encode this same CDR3. V gene TRBV14 combines with J gene TRBJ2-7; 7 positions agree with TRBD1. Germline loops: CDR1 SGHDN, CDR2 FVKESK. This CDR3 contains 13 residues. V trimming: 3 bases; J trimming: 4 bases; junction bases outside the gene matches: 3. The CDR3 sequence: CASSHGTAYEQYF. CDR3 DNA: TGTGCCAGCAGCCACGGGACAGCATACGAGCAGTACTTC.

The sample holds many counts of this clone. The chain has TRBV12-5 and TRBJ2-3; 12 bases line up with TRBD1. V gave up 5 bases and J gave up 4 bases; unmatched junction bases: 4. The CDR3 extends over 15 amino acids. Germline CDR1 LGHNT, CDR2 FRNRAP. CDR3 nucleotides: TGTGCTAGTGGTCCGGGACAGGGGGCCGCAGATACGCAGTATTTT. Translated: CASGPGQGAADTQYF.

This clone has only a few counts. The gene calls are TRBV4-2 and TRBJ2-2; 9 bases are shared with TRBD2. Germline assignment: CDR1 LGHNA and CDR2 YNFKEQ. This CDR3 comprises 18 residues. Losses at the gene ends were 0 bases for V and 4 bases for J; bases not matched to a gene: 9. CDR3 sequence (DNA): TGTGCCAGCAGCCAAGATGGTGGGTTACTAGCGGGCACCGGGGAGCTGTTTTTT. Its translation is CASSQDGGLLAGTGELFF.

This clone was recorded a few times. This sequence joins TRBV18 and TRBJ1-1, with 7 bases lining up with TRBD1. The CDR3 sequence is 15 residues long. The germline gives CDR1 KGHSH, CDR2 LQKENI. V shed 3 bases and J 7 bases; nucleotides not matched to a gene: 11. CDR3 bases: TGTGCCAGCTCACCGCAAACAGGGGAATGGGGTGAAGCTTTCTTT. Protein: CASSPQTGEWGEAFF.

This clone was observed a few times. The chain uses TRBV27 and TRBJ2-7; 9 bases map to TRBD2. V lost 4 bases, J lost 5 bases, and 3 bases stayed unmatched. The CDR3 is 13 amino acids. Germline V CDR1 and CDR2: MNHEY, SMNVEV (reference sequence). DNA of the CDR3: TGTGCCAGCAGTTCGGGACTAGCCAACGAGCAGTACTTC. Its protein product is CASSSGLANEQYF.

The V gene is TRBV10-1, the J gene TRBJ2-1; weak D call: TRBD2 (5 bases). Trimming stripped 8 bases from V and 4 bases from J, with 6 bases between. CDR1 and CDR2 from the germline V gene are WNHNN and SYGVQD (reference sequence). This CDR3 comprises 11 residues. This chain's CDR3 is CASSGYNEQFF. As DNA, the CDR3 is TGCGCCAGCTCGGGGTACAATGAGCAGTTCTTC.

This clone was counted a few times. Here the CDR3 reads CASSPVGTNEKLFF. CDR3 DNA: TGTGCCAGCTCACCAGTCGGTACGAATGAAAAACTGTTTTTT. The genes are TRBV18 and TRBJ1-4; D uncertain. CDR3 length: 14 residues. CDR1 and CDR2 from the germline V gene are KGHSH and LQKENI. Deletions cut 2 bases from V and 5 bases from J, with 9 bases between.

V and J are TRBV7-2 and TRBJ2-5, with D possibly matching TRBD1 (6 bases). V dropped 1 base and J dropped 5 bases, with 14 bases sitting between them. The V gene's germline CDR1 is SGHTA and CDR2 FQGNSA. The CDR3 consists of 15 residues. CDR3 DNA: TGTGCCAGCAGCTTAGTGGGGGCGGAACAGGAGACCCAGTACTTC. It encodes CASSLVGAEQETQYF.

The chain uses TRBV29-1 and TRBJ2-7; no clear D gene. V lost 4 bases to trimming and J lost 6 bases, with 10 bases between them. The CDR3 totals 11 residues. Germline V lookup: CDR1 SQVTM, CDR2 ANQGSEA. The CDR3 protein is CSVGRYSEQYF. CDR3 nucleotide sequence: TGCAGCGTTGGAAGGTACTCCGAGCAGTACTTC.

The chain couples TRBV14 to TRBJ1-1; tentative D call: TRBD1 (6 bases). CDR3 size: 14 residues. V was trimmed by 4 bases and J by 10 bases, leaving 19 bases between them. Looked up from germline, CDR1 is SGHDN and CDR2 is FVKESK. The CDR3 DNA sequence: TGTGCCAGCAGCCCTCAAAGGGGGGTCGCTGGAGCTTTCTTT. Translating gives CASSPQRGVAGAFF. Together with reference TRBV14 and TRBJ1-1, the CDR3 gives the full variable domain: EAGVTQFPSHSVIEKGQTVTLRCDPISGHDNLYWYRRVMGKEIKFLLHFVKESKQDESGMPNNRFLAERTGGTYSTLKVQPAELEDSGVYFCASSPQRGVAGAFFGQGTRLTVV.

This clone was counted only a few times. V usage is TRBV7-8 and J usage is TRBJ2-3; 8 bases map to TRBD1. V lost 1 base, J lost 2 bases, and 5 bases stayed unmatched. Per germline, CDR1 SGHVS and CDR2 FQNEAQ. The CDR3 length is 16 residues. The CDR3 protein is CASSLGGQGFTDTQYF. In nucleotides, the CDR3 is TGTGCCAGCAGCTTAGGTGGACAGGGTTTCACAGATACGCAGTATTTT.

The chain carries TRBV10-1 and TRBJ2-7, with unresolved D. The CDR3 is 12 amino acids. V lost 5 bases and J 5 bases, leaving 10 bases between the germline ends. Germline CDR1 reads WNHNN; CDR2 reads SYGVQD (reference sequence). The CDR3 nucleotides read TGCGCCAGCAGTCCCAATAAGGACGAGCAGTACTTC. Protein sequence: CASSPNKDEQYF.

This clone was seen a few times. The V and J genes are TRBV2 and TRBJ1-5; D gene uncertain. Trimming removed 3 bases from V and 1 base from J, with 7 bases in between. CDR3 length equals 14 residues. From germline, CDR1 is SNHLY and CDR2 FYNNEI. In DNA, the CDR3 is TGTGCCAGCAGTGACCGGGTGAGCAATCAGCCCCAGCATTTT. Encoded protein: CASSDRVSNQPQHF. Full variable domain (missing parts from reference TRBV2 and TRBJ1-5): EPEVTQTPSHQVTQMGQEVILRCVPISNHLYFYWYRQILGQKVEFLVSFYNNEISEKSEIFDDQFSVERPDGSNFTLKIRSTKLEDSAMYFCASSDRVSNQPQHFGDGTRLSIL.

With respect to this clone: Mismatch with germline at one junction end may stem from a read error. DNA for the CDR3: TGTGCCAGCAGTGACTCGGGCGGGGGCTACACCTTC. This translates into CASSDSGGGYTF. This chain connects TRBV6-6 to TRBJ1-2, with D uncertain. The CDR3 length is 12 residues. Germline loops: CDR1 MNHNY, CDR2 SVGAGI (reference sequence).

In its sample, this clone was seen a few times. A much larger clone is a single base away; this may be a read error. DNA for the CDR3: TGTGCCAGCAGTGAGATAGCGAACACCGGGGAGCTGTTTTTT. It yields the protein CASSEIANTGELFF. The chain employs TRBV6-6 and TRBJ2-2, with D uncertain. Germline CDR1 and CDR2: MNHNY and SVGAGI (reference sequence). The CDR3 covers 14 residues. V lost 5 bases, J lost 0 bases, and 7 bases lay in between.

J is TRBJ2-2 and V is TRBV6-5; D gene uncertain. V shed 5 bases and J shed 3 bases, with 10 bases lying between them. Per germline, CDR1 MNHEY and CDR2 SVGAGI. This CDR3 is built from 14 residues. CDR3 coding DNA: TGTGCCAGCAGTGGGGTCTTTTACACCGGGGAGCTGTTTTTT. This translates into CASSGVFYTGELFF.

The rearrangement links TRBV4-1 to TRBJ2-5, with D possibly TRBD2 on 5 matching bases. V gave up 1 base and J gave up 2 bases, with 8 bases separating them. CDR3 length equals 14 residues. Germline CDR1 and CDR2: MGHRA and YSYEKL. The CDR3 spells CASSQVPGQETQYF. The CDR3 DNA sequence: TGCGCCAGCAGCCAAGTCCCGGGACAAGAGACCCAGTACTTC.

This clone was seen more than once but under ten times. This chain uses TRBV5-1 with TRBJ2-2, with unresolved D. From germline, CDR1 is SGHRS and CDR2 YFSETQ. This CDR3 has 15 amino acids. V was shortened by 6 bases and J by 1 base, with 13 bases between the two germline ends. DNA for the CDR3: TGCGCCAGCAATATGGCTACAGAGAACACCGGGGAGCTGTTTTTT. It translates to CASNMATENTGELFF.

The chain carries TRBV29-1 and TRBJ2-7; the D is unclear. The germline CDR1 and CDR2 sequences are SQVTM and ANQGSEA. V lost 0 bases, J lost 5 bases, and 8 bases lay in between. CDR3 size: 12 residues. CDR3 nucleotides: TGCAGCGTTGAAGAAGCGTCCGACGAGCAGTACTTC. This gives the protein CSVEEASDEQYF.